The 4 T cell receptor beta chains presented below share a single source sample, sequenced in a study of cytomegalovirus exposure and HLA in healthy donors. Amplification used 60 Vbeta primers and 13 Jbeta primers. The protocol was immunoSEQ multiplex PCR, while the TCRdb copy is restricted to in-frame clones and leaves out a portion. Of 100,000 or so clones listed, roughly 69% are singletons. Sequenced material: PBMCs. These receptors all stem from a human donor in good health.

The V call is TRBV2, the J call TRBJ1-5, with 7 nucleotides matching TRBD1. Germline V gives CDR1 SNHLY, CDR2 FYNNEI. The CDR3 runs 16 residues. The V segment lost 6 bases and the J segment 0 bases; nucleotides outside the gene matches: 8. CDR3 DNA: TGTGCCAGCAGCCCCACAGGGGTTCATAGCAATCAGCCCCAGCATTTT. Translated: CASSPTGVHSNQPQHF. The full variable domain, in which reference TRBV2 and TRBJ1-5 provide the parts outside the CDR3, is EPEVTQTPSHQVTQMGQEVILRCVPISNHLYFYWYRQILGQKVEFLVSFYNNEISEKSEIFDDQFSVERPDGSNFTLKIRSTKLEDSAMYFCASSPTGVHSNQPQHFGDGTRLSIL.

The rearrangement joins TRBV6-5 to TRBJ1-1; D is uncertain. CDR1 is MNHEY, CDR2 SVGAGI, per germline. The CDR3 contains 11 residues. The V end lost 8 bases, the J end lost 5 bases, and 9 bases lay between the germline ends. CDR3 DNA sequence: TGTGCCAGCCTTCGCGGGACTGAAGCTTTCTTT. It specifies CASLRGTEAFF.

V and J are TRBV5-1 and TRBJ1-2, with D possibly matching TRBD1 (5 bases). The V end lost 4 bases, the J end lost 6 bases, and 16 bases lay between the germline ends. The germline V gene encodes CDR1 SGHRS and CDR2 YFSETQ. The CDR3 covers 14 residues. DNA for the CDR3: TGCGCCAGCAGCCCGGGGGGTGGGACGCATGGCTACACCTTC. Its protein is CASSPGGGTHGYTF.

The chain links TRBV7-2 to TRBJ1-1; a possible D gene is TRBD1 (5 bases). The ends were cut back, 5 bases at V and 0 bases at J, with 10 bases in the middle. CDR3 length: 14 amino acids. Germline CDR1 and CDR2: SGHTA and FQGNSA. This CDR3 is CASSPGHLNTEAFF. The CDR3 DNA sequence: TGTGCCAGCAGCCCCGGACACTTGAACACTGAAGCTTTCTTT.